The 24 T cell receptor beta chains reported below all come from one sample, sequenced in a study of CD4 T cells in relation to SARS-CoV-2 and coronaviruses. Before the COVID-19 pandemic, during about 2011-2019, CD4+ T cells were taken from unexposed donors. Isolation of CD4+ T cells took place after approximately 10 days in culture. The antigens these receptors bind are not known. Measured with immunoSEQ multiplex PCR; TCRdb has only the in-frame clones, and not every one. The sample has 20,000 to 25,000 clones; around four fifths are singletons. The sample taken for sequencing was CD4+ T cells from PBMCs, cultured in vitro. Every receptor here comes from a human donor in good health.

The chain recombines TRBV5-5 with TRBJ2-5; 8 positions agree with TRBD1. Germline CDR1 reads SGHKS; CDR2 reads YYEKEE (reference sequence). V was pared by 4 bases and J by 2 bases, with 4 bases of the junction left unmatched. The CDR3 has 14 amino acids. CDR3 nucleotide sequence: TGTGCCAGCAGCGTGGACAGGGTTCAAGAGACCCAGTACTTC. Protein: CASSVDRVQETQYF.

The J gene is TRBJ2-2, the V gene TRBV7-9; TRBD2 matches at 10 bases. J lost 4 bases, V lost 5 bases, and 13 bases had no gene match. Germline V lookup: CDR1 SEHNR, CDR2 FQNEAQ (reference sequence). This CDR3 is 18 amino acids long. The CDR3 DNA sequence: TGTGCCAGCAGCACAAGAGCTAGCGGGAGTTACCCCACCGGGGAGCTGTTTTTT. Residues: CASSTRASGSYPTGELFF. Based on the CDR3 plus reference TRBV7-9 and TRBJ2-2, the full variable domain is DTGVSQNPRHKITKRGQNVTFRCDPISEHNRLYWYRQTLGQGPEFLTYFQNEAQLEKSRLLSDRFSAERPKGSFSTLEIQRTEQGDSAMYLCASSTRASGSYPTGELFFGEGSRLTVL.

Points on this clone: Other DNA sequences in this specimen translate into the identical CDR3. The gene calls are TRBV6-5 and TRBJ2-5; D is perhaps TRBD1 (6 bases). This CDR3 comprises 13 residues. Trimming pared 5 bases from V and 4 bases from J, leaving 11 bases between. The germline CDR1 and CDR2 sequences are MNHEY and SVGAGI. In nucleotides, the CDR3 is TGTGCCAGCAGTACAGGGCCCGGAGAGACCCAGTACTTC. As protein: CASSTGPGETQYF.

The chain recombines TRBV6-5 with TRBJ1-5; 10 bases map to TRBD1. There are 14 residues in the CDR3. Trimming cost V 6 bases and J 5 bases; bases outside gene matches: 4. Germline lookup yields CDR1 MNHEY and CDR2 SVGAGI. The CDR3 nucleotides read TGTGCCAGCAGGGGACAGGGGACGTATCAGCCCCAGCATTTT. Protein sequence: CASRGQGTYQPQHF.

The chain recombines TRBV6-2 or TRBV6-3 with TRBJ2-5; tentatively, D is TRBD1 (6 bases). The V end was cut by 6 bases, the J end by 4 bases, with 9 bases between. The CDR3 has 12 amino acids. Looked up from germline, CDR1 is MNHEY and CDR2 is SVGEGT. The CDR3: CASSHRVETQYF. Here the CDR3 DNA reads TGTGCCAGCAGCCACAGGGTAGAGACCCAGTACTTC.

V is TRBV29-1 and J is TRBJ2-1; a possible D gene is TRBD1 (5 bases). The CDR3 is 15 amino acids. In germline, CDR1 is SQVTM, CDR2 ANQGSEA. Trimming left V 2 bases short and J 3 bases short, with 14 bases between. CDR3 loop: CSVEPRQGNYNEQFF. The CDR3 nucleotides read TGCAGCGTTGAACCCCGGCAGGGCAACTACAATGAGCAGTTCTTC.

The chain's CDR3 is CASSARTGADTQYF. CDR3 coding DNA: TGTGCCAGCAGTGCAAGGACGGGCGCCGATACGCAGTATTTT. V gene TRBV2 combines with J gene TRBJ2-3; D uncertain. V was cut by 4 bases and J by 6 bases, with 14 bases left in between. The CDR3 has 14 amino acids. Germline-derived CDR1 and CDR2 are SNHLY and FYNNEI. The variable domain in full, completed from reference TRBV2 and TRBJ2-3, reads EPEVTQTPSHQVTQMGQEVILRCVPISNHLYFYWYRQILGQKVEFLVSFYNNEISEKSEIFDDQFSVERPDGSNFTLKIRSTKLEDSAMYFCASSARTGADTQYFGPGTRLTVL.

J is TRBJ2-5 and V is TRBV11-2; no definite D call. The V and J ends lost 2 bases and 4 bases respectively, with 11 bases between them. CDR3 size: 14 residues. Germline V CDR1 and CDR2: SGHAT, FQNNGV. The CDR3 coding sequence is TGTGCCAGCAGCTTATTCAAGGAAAGAGAGACCCAGTACTTC. The encoded protein is CASSLFKERETQYF.

V and J are TRBV12-3 or TRBV12-4 and TRBJ2-7; no clear D gene. Trimming cost V 6 bases and J 3 bases, with 12 bases left between them. The CDR3 consists of 13 residues. The CDR3 region has the DNA TGTGCCAGCAGCCCCGTGGTAGGCTACGAGCAGTACTTC. Amino acids: CASSPVVGYEQYF.

The rearrangement joins TRBV29-1 to TRBJ2-7; D remains unclear. V lost 6 bases and J 6 bases, leaving 6 bases between the germline ends. The CDR3 is 9 amino acids. Germline values: CDR1 SQVTM, CDR2 ANQGSEA. CDR3 nucleotides: TGCAGCGTCGGAGCCGAGCAGTACTTC. Translating it yields CSVGAEQYF.

The V gene is TRBV24-1, the J gene TRBJ2-5; 7 bases agree with TRBD2. After removal of 0 bases from V and 4 bases from J, the junction contained 7 bases not matched to a gene. Germline V gives CDR1 KGHDR, CDR2 SFDVKD. This CDR3 is built from 16 residues. The CDR3 sequence is CATSDLRLLAGETQYF. Here the CDR3 DNA reads TGTGCCACCAGTGATTTGCGGCTGTTAGCGGGAGAGACCCAGTACTTC.

The rearrangement uses TRBV7-3 and TRBJ2-7, with TRBD2 as a possible D gene (6 bases). V lost 5 bases, J lost 0 bases, and 14 bases lay in between. In germline, CDR1 is SGHTA, CDR2 FQGTGA. CDR3 length equals 15 residues. The CDR3 nucleotides are TGTGCCAGCAGCCAGACTGGCGGGGCCTCCTACGAGCAGTACTTC. It codes for CASSQTGGASYEQYF.

On this clone: Its ends do not fully match the called genes, so a read error is possible. The chain links TRBV9 to TRBJ1-1; TRBD1 is a possible D gene (6 bases). Germline V gene data show CDR1 as SGDLS and CDR2 as YYNGEE. The CDR3 is 13 amino acids. CDR3 amino acids: CAGRTEGNTEAFF. DNA for the CDR3: TGTGCCGGCAGGACAGAGGGGAACACTGAAGCTTTCTTT.

The rearrangement links TRBV5-1 to TRBJ1-3; unclear D gene. This CDR3 region has 17 residues. Per the germline V gene, CDR1 is SGHRS and CDR2 is YFSETQ. The germline V and J ends were trimmed by 0 bases and 1 base, with 14 bases remaining between them. CDR3 sequence reads: CASSLASSASSGNTIYF. CDR3 nucleotide sequence: TGCGCCAGCAGCTTGGCCTCGTCGGCTTCGTCTGGAAACACCATATATTTT.

The gene calls are TRBV2 and TRBJ2-7; 7 positions match TRBD1. Losses at the gene ends were 2 bases for V and 8 bases for J; bases not matched to a gene: 9. Germline assignment: CDR1 SNHLY and CDR2 FYNNEI. The CDR3 consists of 14 residues. The CDR3 sequence is CASSETSRTGKQYF. The DNA of the CDR3 is TGTGCCAGCAGTGAAACCTCCAGGACAGGCAAGCAGTACTTC. The full variable domain, its missing parts supplied by reference TRBV2 and TRBJ2-7, is EPEVTQTPSHQVTQMGQEVILRCVPISNHLYFYWYRQILGQKVEFLVSFYNNEISEKSEIFDDQFSVERPDGSNFTLKIRSTKLEDSAMYFCASSETSRTGKQYFGPGTRLTVT.

The CDR3 nucleotides are TGTGCCAGCAGGTGGCGGGGGGCAGATACGCAGTATTTT. Translating it yields CASRWRGADTQYF. This sequence joins TRBV2 and TRBJ2-3; 8 bases match TRBD2. CDR3 length equals 13 residues. The V gene end was trimmed by 6 bases and the J gene end by 4 bases; junction bases not matched to a gene: 3. Germline V CDR1 and CDR2: SNHLY, FYNNEI.

This rearrangement joins TRBV27 to TRBJ2-7; the match to TRBD2 covers 11 bases. V shed 6 bases and J 7 bases; nucleotides not matched to a gene: 5. The CDR3 consists of 13 residues. CDR1 is MNHEY, CDR2 SMNVEV, per germline (reference sequence). CDR3 region: CASRVAGGKEQYF. CDR3 DNA: TGTGCCAGCAGGGTAGCGGGAGGGAAAGAGCAGTACTTC.

The rearrangement joins TRBV15 to TRBJ2-6, with TRBD1 matching 7 bases. The V segment lost 1 base and the J segment 4 bases; nucleotides outside the gene matches: 10. Germline lookup yields CDR1 LNHNV and CDR2 YYDKDF (reference sequence). The CDR3 consists of 18 residues. This chain's CDR3 is CATSRGRGLFGGANVLTF. The CDR3 bases are TGTGCCACCAGCAGAGGTAGGGGGCTCTTTGGCGGGGCCAACGTCCTGACTTTC. The whole variable domain, filled in from reference TRBV15 and TRBJ2-6, reads DAMVIQNPRYQVTQFGKPVTLSCSQTLNHNVMYWYQQKSSQAPKLLFHYYDKDFNNEADTPDNFQSRRPNTSFCFLDIRSPGLGDTAMYLCATSRGRGLFGGANVLTFGAGSRLTVL.

The chain recombines TRBV9 with TRBJ1-6; D call uncertain. Deletions cut 2 bases from V and 5 bases from J, with 8 bases between. The germline V gene encodes CDR1 SGDLS and CDR2 YYNGEE. CDR3 size: 14 residues. The CDR3 DNA follows: TGTGCCAGCAGCGTCGGACCAAATAATTCACCCCTCCACTTT. This codes for CASSVGPNNSPLHF.

In its sample, this clone was seen once. The V and J genes are TRBV7-3 and TRBJ1-2; D is undetermined. In germline, CDR1 is SGHTA, CDR2 FQGTGA. Deletions cut 5 bases from V and 5 bases from J, with 12 bases between. The CDR3 loop spans 13 amino acids. The CDR3 DNA is TGTGCCAGCAGCCCCGACGGAGGGTATGGCTACACCTTC. Translating it yields CASSPDGGYGYTF.

This clone was seen only once. The gene calls are TRBV6-5 and TRBJ2-7; either TRBD1 or TRBD2 may fit D (5 bases each). CDR1 is MNHEY and CDR2 is SVGAGI in the germline V gene. The CDR3 sequence is 14 residues long. V lost 5 bases to trimming and J lost 0 bases, with 11 bases between them. CDR3 nucleotides: TGTGCCAGCAGTCAGGGACGGAACTCCTACGAGCAGTACTTC. Translated, it gives CASSQGRNSYEQYF.

The V gene is TRBV5-1, the J gene TRBJ2-7; TRBD1 matches at 7 bases. Trimming took 4 bases from V and 0 from J; bases not matched to a gene: 10. Germline V lookup: CDR1 SGHRS, CDR2 YFSETQ. This CDR3 has 16 amino acids. CDR3 coding DNA: TGCGCCAGCAGCCCTCAACAGGGGCCCAACTCCTACGAGCAGTACTTC. Its protein product is CASSPQQGPNSYEQYF.

This chain joins TRBV15 and TRBJ1-5; 8 nucleotides match TRBD1. The CDR3 is made up of 14 amino acids. Germline assignment: CDR1 LNHNV and CDR2 YYDKDF (reference sequence). Trimming at V came to 9 bases and at J to 5 bases, leaving 9 bases not matched to a gene. The CDR3 bases are TGTGCCACAGCATTACCAGGGGGCCATCAGCCCCAGCATTTT. Translation: CATALPGGHQPQHF.

This chain joins TRBV9 and TRBJ2-1; 7 bases align to TRBD2. The CDR3 has 14 amino acids. V gave up 4 bases and J gave up 10 bases; unmatched junction bases: 11. Germline CDR1 and CDR2: SGDLS and YYNGEE. The CDR3 bases are TGTGCCAGCAGCCTCCAGACTAGCCCATTCGAGCAGTTCTTC. Its protein product is CASSLQTSPFEQFF.